This T cell receptor (beta chain) was sequenced for a study of response to subunit inactivated influenza vaccine. Findings and limits, study-wide: The authors suggested that few new T cells are recruited per seasonal influenza vaccination.

The CDR3 has 15 residues. V dropped 4 bases and J dropped 2 bases, with 15 bases sitting between them. Germline lookup yields CDR1 SGDLS and CDR2 YYNGEE. TCRdb re-called the RT-PCR reads with MiXCR, one entry per CDR3 protein. The data hold about 800,000 distinct CDR3 sequences, with 21% observed a single time. Regarding this clonotype: The antigen is unknown.

This TCR was recovered from a man aged 45 to 65 who received an inactivated influenza vaccine. The V and J genes are TRBV9 and TRBJ1-1; TRBD1 might be the D (6 bases). This sample comprised PBMCs from blood, obtained around 5 days after vaccination. DNA of the CDR3: TGTGCCAGCAGCACCTCCTACAGGGTCAACACTGAAGCTTTCTTT. Its translation is CASSTSYRVNTEAFF.